This T cell receptor (beta chain) was recovered during a study of blood T cells in healthy people across ages (dated by TCRdb to between 2015 and 2017). Notes on the research overall: In model experiments, template switching captured roughly one uniquely barcoded TCR beta cDNA molecule for every two T cells. Using deep sequencing normalized with unique cDNA molecular identifiers, the study measured how TCR beta repertoire diversity changes with age. The donors were split into four age groups: young (average around 15 years), middle-aged (about 40), aged (over 55) and long-lived (about 82). Donors of different ages were randomly distributed across sequencing lanes to avoid experimental bias. The study analyzed two additional independent replicas of 1 million unique cDNA reads from the same blood draw for two donors, one aged 18 to 30 and one aged 80 or older.

Library construction relied on 5' RACE. The sequencer was an Illumina HiSeq 2500. A second PCR of about 6 to 11 cycles was run with a J-beta primer mix and a sample-barcoded 5' primer. A unique molecular identifier was introduced onto each TCR beta cDNA molecule by a template-switch 5' adaptor carrying 12 random nucleotides. Each sample yielded at least 3 million CDR3-containing paired-end reads. First-strand cDNA was synthesized from all RNA with the Mint cDNA synthesis kit, primed by a TRBC-specific oligonucleotide. Following uracil-DNA glycosylase treatment, a first 18-cycle PCR with universal primers M1SS and BC2_uni_R was performed on all cDNA. Regarding the original processing steps: Normalization of each sample was performed by random selection of 1 million high-quality reads, each carrying a distinct molecular identifier. Reads sharing molecular identifiers were discarded rather than binned into consensus sequences. MiTCR, run with a Q25 quality threshold and the strictest error-elimination algorithm, handled CDR3 identification, clonotype clustering and error correction. A nonparametric unseen species model with Euler transformation was used to estimate lower-bound total TCR beta diversity. The public sequencing data were trimmed at Q25 with fastp and processed into clonotypes with MiXCR by TCRdb, which kept only in-frame beta chains. Each entry is one CDR3 protein sequence, shown with its most common DNA and genes. TCRdb assigned the V and J calls; the authors' analysis was not used. A total of hundreds of thousands of distinct CDR3 sequences appear in this sample, under 65% of them only once. 30% to 40% of the sample is held by the ten biggest clonotypes.

Donors were approximately 42 systemically healthy Caucasian individuals from Russia aged roughly 6 to 90 years. Around 10 milliliters of peripheral blood were collected from each donor into EDTA-treated Vacutainer tubes. Ficoll-Paque density-gradient centrifugation was used to isolate PBMCs, with at least 7 million obtained per sample. Total RNA was extracted from PBMCs with Trizol reagent, with at least 5.5 micrograms obtained per sample. The percentages of naive CD45RAhigh/CD27high T cells were determined by flow cytometry on a PBMC aliquot from every donor. What the research found in general, with its limitations: The CMV infection status of donors was not known, potentially confounding age-related changes in expanded clonotypes. Observed TCR beta diversity correlated strongly with the percentage of naive T cells measured by flow cytometry. Estimates of total diversity based on one million sequenced T cells were considered lower bounds and underestimates. Observed TCR beta diversity per million T cells fell roughly linearly with age, and a significant reduction was already apparent by age about 43. Compared with the aged group, more naive CD4+ T cells, fewer expanded clones and increased TCR diversity were shown by the long-lived group, suggesting age selection. Conclusive comparison of naive and antigen-experienced compartments was prevented by the profiling of bulk unsorted PBMCs.

This clonotype occurred a few times. Its target antigen remains unknown. No per-base quality is available; no much larger clone lies one base away. Clipping removes 9 bases from V and 11 bases from J, with 5 as the unmatched junction base count. From the cysteine up to the phenylalanine, the CDR3 has a length of 11 residues. Of the read, only the CDR3 DNA is kept; its 33 bases are in frame from base 1. Taken from the germline V gene, the CDR1 and CDR2 loops are SGDLS and YYNGEE. The specimen was blood. The V and J segments used are TRBV9 and TRBJ2-5, with 12 middle bases fitting TRBD2. This clonotype originated in a man between 60 and 75 years old in good health. The CDR3 loop reads CATLAGGPQYF. The DNA sequence is TGTGCCACCCTAGCGGGGGGGCCACAGTACTTC.